A single sample is the source of the 11 T cell receptor beta chains below, sequenced in a study of blood T cells in healthy people across ages. Primed by a sample-barcoded 5' primer and a J-beta primer mix, a second PCR proceeded for about 6 to 11 cycles. Each CDR3 protein is one row after TCRdb ran MiXCR on the 5' RACE reads. The data contain 790,000 or so distinct CDR3 sequences, about half of them singletons. Sequencing was done on a sample of blood. Source of these receptors: a man older than 75 in good health.

The rearrangement links TRBV19 to TRBJ2-2; D gene uncertain. V lost 7 bases and J lost 7, with 16 bases in between. Germline CDR1 is LNHDA and CDR2 is SQIVND (reference sequence). The CDR3 runs 14 residues. The CDR3 sequence is CASKTTAQVGELFF. The CDR3 region has the DNA TGTGCCAGTAAGACGACTGCGCAGGTCGGGGAGCTGTTTTTT.

The rearrangement joins TRBV6-1 to TRBJ2-1, with 12 positions matching TRBD1. The trim removed 5 bases at V and 10 bases at J, leaving 6 bases unmatched. This CDR3 region has 14 residues. Per the germline V gene, CDR1 is MNHNS and CDR2 is SASEGT. CDR3 loop: CASSRDRGPYEQFF. The CDR3 DNA sequence: TGTGCCAGCAGTCGGGACAGGGGGCCGTACGAGCAGTTCTTC.

The chain employs TRBV20-1 and TRBJ2-1; 11 nucleotides match TRBD2. The V and J ends lost 4 bases and 7 bases, in that order; junction bases with no gene match: 6. This CDR3 spans 14 amino acids. CDR1 is DFQATT and CDR2 is SNEGSKA in the germline V gene (reference sequence). The CDR3 DNA is TGCAGTGCTACTACTAGCGGGGGACCTAATGAGCAGTTCTTC. Translation: CSATTSGGPNEQFF.

The V gene is TRBV6-1, the J gene TRBJ2-5, with 8 bases aligning to TRBD2. The length of the CDR3 is 14 residues. The ends lost 4 bases at V and 6 bases at J; junction bases unmatched: 7. Germline CDR1 is MNHNS and CDR2 is SASEGT. The CDR3 sequence: CASSVRGGPQTQYF. CDR3 DNA sequence: TGTGCCAGCAGTGTCCGGGGGGGTCCGCAGACCCAGTACTTC.

This sequence joins TRBV5-6 and TRBJ2-4; weak D call: TRBD2 (6 bases). With the DNA end fitting TRBJ2-7 better, the J assignment may be wrong. The CDR3 has 15 residues. Looked up from germline, CDR1 is SGHDT and CDR2 is YYEEEE. The CDR3, as DNA: TGTGCCAGCAGCCCCACCGGTCCGGAGGGCGACGAGCAGTACTTC. Its protein is CASSPTGPEGDEQYF.

V usage is TRBV14 and J usage is TRBJ2-7; TRBD1 might be the D (7 bases). Germline V gene sequence: CDR1 SGHDN, CDR2 FVKESK. The CDR3 is 15 amino acids. Trimming removed 4 bases from V and 5 bases from J, with 18 bases in between. CDR3 residues: CASSLRCGTEDEQYF. In nucleotides, the CDR3 is TGTGCCAGCAGCCTCAGATGCGGGACAGAGGACGAGCAGTACTTC. Looking up the rest from reference TRBV14 and TRBJ2-7 gives the full variable domain: EAGVTQFPSHSVIEKGQTVTLRCDPISGHDNLYWYRRVMGKEIKFLLHFVKESKQDESGMPNNRFLAERTGGTYSTLKVQPAELEDSGVYFCASSLRCGTEDEQYFGPGTRLTVT.

The chain is built from TRBV7-9 and TRBJ2-1; possible D gene TRBD2, 5 bases. The CDR3 has 16 amino acids. V was pared by 0 bases and J by 0 bases, with 9 bases between. Germline V gene sequence: CDR1 SEHNR, CDR2 FQNEAQ (reference sequence). CDR3 protein: CASSLAAGSSYNEQFF. Here the CDR3 DNA reads TGTGCCAGCAGCTTAGCGGCGGGTAGCTCCTACAATGAGCAGTTCTTC. Full variable domain (outside the CDR3, taken from reference TRBV7-9 and TRBJ2-1): DTGVSQNPRHKITKRGQNVTFRCDPISEHNRLYWYRQTLGQGPEFLTYFQNEAQLEKSRLLSDRFSAERPKGSFSTLEIQRTEQGDSAMYLCASSLAAGSSYNEQFFGPGTRLTVL.

This clonotype was observed many times. The chain joins TRBV7-2 to TRBJ2-1; 16 bases align to TRBD2. Trimming took 5 bases from V and 8 from J; bases not matched to a gene: 6. CDR3 length: 16 residues. Per the germline V gene, CDR1 is SGHTA and CDR2 is FQGNSA. Written as DNA, the CDR3 is TGTGCCAGCAGCAGGGGACTAGCGGGAGGGCCCGATGAGCAGTTCTTC. This sequence encodes CASSRGLAGGPDEQFF.

This clonotype was picked up a small number of times. The J gene is TRBJ1-4, the V gene TRBV3-1; D is ambiguous. CDR3 length equals 15 residues. Germline V gene sequence: CDR1 LGHDT, CDR2 YNNKEL (reference sequence). The V and J ends lost 0 bases and 5 bases respectively, with 10 bases between them. CDR3: CASSQERGINEKLFF. The CDR3 nucleotides are TGTGCCAGCAGCCAAGAAAGAGGAATCAATGAAAAACTGTTTTTT.

This clonotype was observed at least ten times. The chain has TRBV29-1 and TRBJ2-7; TRBD1 matches at 7 bases. The CDR3 is 15 residues long. CDR1 is SQVTM and CDR2 is ANQGSEA in the germline V gene. Trimming took 7 bases from V and 6 from J; bases not matched to a gene: 18. The DNA for the CDR3 is TGCAGCGCCCCTGGTCAGGGGGTAGAATCGGGCGAGCAGTACTTC. Amino acids: CSAPGQGVESGEQYF.

V gene TRBV18 combines with J gene TRBJ2-1; 7 positions match TRBD1. Trimming at V came to 1 base and at J to 6 bases, leaving 6 bases not matched to a gene. Germline CDR1 reads KGHSH; CDR2 reads LQKENI. The CDR3 is made up of 15 amino acids. CDR3 sequence: CASSPLTGDVNEQFF. In nucleotides, the CDR3 is TGTGCCAGCTCACCACTTACAGGGGACGTCAATGAGCAGTTCTTC.